This T cell receptor (beta chain) was identified in a study of T cells in Graves' hyperthyroidism and ophthalmopathy. On the study more broadly: Initial diagnosis, before any treatment, was when peripheral blood was collected.

The CDR3 sequence is 14 residues long. Germline CDR1 SGHNT, CDR2 YYREEE (reference sequence). V was clipped by 4 bases and J by 4 bases, with 14 bases between them. Findings of the study overall: Model predictions of ophthalmopathy came a median about 6.3 months before onset.

Diagnosis relied on clinical symptoms, serum thyroxine and TRAb, thyroid ultrasound and orbital computed tomography. From approximately 9.3 ml of fresh peripheral blood, PBMCs were isolated. The TCR beta CDR3 regions underwent amplification using RNA transcripts as the source. The HTBI set primed first-round TCR CDR3 RT-PCR. TCRdb re-called the multiplex PCR reads through MiXCR, storing one row per CDR3 protein. The profile covers 500,000 or so distinct CDR3 sequences, with roughly a sixth appearing a single time and 17% taken by the ten largest. On this clonotype itself: Its antigen is undetermined.

The origin of this receptor is a young woman with Graves' ophthalmopathy. The sequenced sample consisted of blood. The chain combines TRBV5-4 with TRBJ1-1; D not certain. CDR3 sequence (DNA): TGTGCCAGCAGCGTGGCCGGGGTGAGCACTGAAGCTTTCTTT. It is translated as CASSVAGVSTEAFF.